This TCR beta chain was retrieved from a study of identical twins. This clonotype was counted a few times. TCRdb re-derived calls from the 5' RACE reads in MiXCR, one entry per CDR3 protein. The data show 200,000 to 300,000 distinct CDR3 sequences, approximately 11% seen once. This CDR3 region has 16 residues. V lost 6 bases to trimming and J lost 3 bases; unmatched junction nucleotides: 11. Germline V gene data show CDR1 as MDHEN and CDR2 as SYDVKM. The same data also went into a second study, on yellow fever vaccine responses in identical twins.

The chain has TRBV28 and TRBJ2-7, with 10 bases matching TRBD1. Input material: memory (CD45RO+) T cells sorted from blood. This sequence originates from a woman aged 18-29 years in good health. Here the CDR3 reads CASSSGGDRGGYEQYF. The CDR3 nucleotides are TGTGCCAGCAGCTCCGGGGGGGACAGGGGAGGCTACGAGCAGTACTTC.